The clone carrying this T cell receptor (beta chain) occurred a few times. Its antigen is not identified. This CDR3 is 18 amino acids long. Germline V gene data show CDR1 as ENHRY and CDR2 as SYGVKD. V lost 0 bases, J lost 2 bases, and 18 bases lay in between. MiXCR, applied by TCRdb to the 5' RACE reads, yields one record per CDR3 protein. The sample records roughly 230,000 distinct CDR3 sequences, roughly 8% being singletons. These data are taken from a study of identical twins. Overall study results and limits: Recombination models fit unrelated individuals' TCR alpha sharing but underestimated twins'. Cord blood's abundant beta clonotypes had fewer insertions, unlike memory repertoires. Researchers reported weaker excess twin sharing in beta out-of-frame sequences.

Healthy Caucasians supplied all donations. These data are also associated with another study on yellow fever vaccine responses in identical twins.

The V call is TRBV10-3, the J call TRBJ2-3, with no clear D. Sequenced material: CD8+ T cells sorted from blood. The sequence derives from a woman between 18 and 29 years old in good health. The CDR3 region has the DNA TGTGCCATCAGTGAGTCCCTAGAAGTGCTGTCCCACACAGATACGCAGTATTTT. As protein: CAISESLEVLSHTDTQYF.